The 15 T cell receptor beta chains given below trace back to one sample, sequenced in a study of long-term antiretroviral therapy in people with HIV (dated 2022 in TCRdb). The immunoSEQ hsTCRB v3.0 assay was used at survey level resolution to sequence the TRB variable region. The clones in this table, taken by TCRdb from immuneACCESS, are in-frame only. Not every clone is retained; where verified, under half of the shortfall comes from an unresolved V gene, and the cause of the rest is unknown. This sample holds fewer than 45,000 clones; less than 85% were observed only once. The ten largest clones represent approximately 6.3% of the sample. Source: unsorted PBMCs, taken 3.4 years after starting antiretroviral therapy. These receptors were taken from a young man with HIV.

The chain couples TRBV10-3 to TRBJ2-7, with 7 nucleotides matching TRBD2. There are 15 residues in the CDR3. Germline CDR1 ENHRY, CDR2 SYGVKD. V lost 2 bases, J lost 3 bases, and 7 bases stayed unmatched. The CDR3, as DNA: TGTGCCATCAGTGAGAAGGCGGGAGCAAACTACGAGCAGTACTTC. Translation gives CAISEKAGANYEQYF.

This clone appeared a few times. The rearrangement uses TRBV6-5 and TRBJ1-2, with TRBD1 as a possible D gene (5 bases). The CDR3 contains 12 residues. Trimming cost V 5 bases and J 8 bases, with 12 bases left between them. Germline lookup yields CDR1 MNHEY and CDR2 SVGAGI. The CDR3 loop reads CASSLGTGGYTF. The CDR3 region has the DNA TGTGCCAGCAGTCTCGGGACTGGGGGCTACACCTTC.

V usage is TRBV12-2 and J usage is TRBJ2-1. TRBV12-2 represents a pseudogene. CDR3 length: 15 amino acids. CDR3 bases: TGTGCAAGTCGCTTAGTACAATGGACCCCGGATGTTCAGTTCTTC. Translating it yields CASRLVQWTPDVQFF.

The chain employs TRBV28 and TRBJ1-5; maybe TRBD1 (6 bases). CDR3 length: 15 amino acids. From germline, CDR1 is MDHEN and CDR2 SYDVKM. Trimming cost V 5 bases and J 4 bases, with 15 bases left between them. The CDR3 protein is CASSETGFPNQPQHF. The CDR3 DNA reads TGTGCCAGCAGTGAAACAGGGTTTCCAAATCAGCCCCAGCATTTT.

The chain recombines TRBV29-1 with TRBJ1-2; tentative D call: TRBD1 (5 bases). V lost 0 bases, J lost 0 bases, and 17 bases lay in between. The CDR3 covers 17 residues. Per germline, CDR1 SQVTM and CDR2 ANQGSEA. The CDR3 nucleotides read TGCAGCGTTGAAGATTGGGACTCCTTGAACCCTAACTATGGCTACACCTTC. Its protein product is CSVEDWDSLNPNYGYTF. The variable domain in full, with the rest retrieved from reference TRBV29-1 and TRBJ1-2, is SAVISQKPSRDICQRGTSLTIQCQVDSQVTMMFWYRQQPGQSLTLIATANQGSEATYESGFVIDKFPISRPNLTFSTLTVSNMSPEDSSIYLCSVEDWDSLNPNYGYTFGSGTRLTVV.

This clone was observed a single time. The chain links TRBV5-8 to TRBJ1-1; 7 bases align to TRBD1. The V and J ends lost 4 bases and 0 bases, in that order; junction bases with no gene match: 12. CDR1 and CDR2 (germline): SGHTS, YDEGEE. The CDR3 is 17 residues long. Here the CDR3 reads CASSQGTTGRLNTEAFF. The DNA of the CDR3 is TGTGCCAGCAGCCAGGGGACGACAGGGAGACTGAACACTGAAGCTTTCTTT.

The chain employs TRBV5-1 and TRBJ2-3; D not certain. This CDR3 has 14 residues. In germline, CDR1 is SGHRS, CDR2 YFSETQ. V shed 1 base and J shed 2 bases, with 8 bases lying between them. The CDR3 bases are TGCGCCAGCAGCTTGCAGGTGAACACAGATACGCAGTATTTT. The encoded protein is CASSLQVNTDTQYF.

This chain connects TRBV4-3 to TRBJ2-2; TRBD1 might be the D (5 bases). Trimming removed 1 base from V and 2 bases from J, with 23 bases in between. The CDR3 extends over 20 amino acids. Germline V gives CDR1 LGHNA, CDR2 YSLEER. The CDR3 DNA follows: TGCGCCAGCAGCCAAGGCCCCCCGCCCCGCGGAAGGGGAAACACCGGGGAGCTGTTTTTT. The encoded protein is CASSQGPPPRGRGNTGELFF.

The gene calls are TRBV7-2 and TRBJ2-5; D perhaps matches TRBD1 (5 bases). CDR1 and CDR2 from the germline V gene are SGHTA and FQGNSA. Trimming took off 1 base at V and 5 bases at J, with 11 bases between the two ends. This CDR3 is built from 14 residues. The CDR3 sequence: CASSLGGWPETQYF. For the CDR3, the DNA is TGTGCCAGCAGCTTAGGGGGCTGGCCGGAGACCCAGTACTTC. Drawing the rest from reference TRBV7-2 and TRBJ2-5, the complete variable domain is GAGVSQSPSNKVTEKGKDVELRCDPISGHTALYWYRQSLGQGLEFLIYFQGNSAPDKSGLPSDRFSAERTGGSVSTLTIQRTQQEDSAVYLCASSLGGWPETQYFGPGTRLLVL.

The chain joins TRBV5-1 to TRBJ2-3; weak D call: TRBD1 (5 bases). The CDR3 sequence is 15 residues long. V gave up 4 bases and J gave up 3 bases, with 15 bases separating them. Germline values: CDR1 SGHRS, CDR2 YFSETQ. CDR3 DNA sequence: TGCGCCAGCAGCAGGGGCCCCCGGCAGACAGATACGCAGTATTTT. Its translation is CASSRGPRQTDTQYF.

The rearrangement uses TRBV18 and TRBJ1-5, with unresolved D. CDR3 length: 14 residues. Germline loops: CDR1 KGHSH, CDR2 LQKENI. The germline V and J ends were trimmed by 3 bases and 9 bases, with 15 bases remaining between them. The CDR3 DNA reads TGTGCCAGCTCACCTAGGACTGCGGTAGGGCCCCAGCATTTT. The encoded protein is CASSPRTAVGPQHF.

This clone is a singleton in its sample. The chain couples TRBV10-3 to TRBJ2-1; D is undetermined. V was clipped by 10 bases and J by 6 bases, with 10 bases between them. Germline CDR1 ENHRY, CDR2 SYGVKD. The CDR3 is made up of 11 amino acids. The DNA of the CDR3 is TGTGCCACCTACCAGGCCAATGAGCAGTTCTTC. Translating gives CATYQANEQFF.

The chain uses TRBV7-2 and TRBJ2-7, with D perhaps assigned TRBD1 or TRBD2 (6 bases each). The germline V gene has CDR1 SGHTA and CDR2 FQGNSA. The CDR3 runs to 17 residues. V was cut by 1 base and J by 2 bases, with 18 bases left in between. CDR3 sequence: CASSLVGGQGGTYEQYF. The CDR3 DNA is TGTGCCAGCAGCTTAGTAGGGGGGCAGGGCGGAACCTACGAGCAGTACTTC. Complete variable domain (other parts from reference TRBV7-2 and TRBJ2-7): GAGVSQSPSNKVTEKGKDVELRCDPISGHTALYWYRQSLGQGLEFLIYFQGNSAPDKSGLPSDRFSAERTGGSVSTLTIQRTQQEDSAVYLCASSLVGGQGGTYEQYFGPGTRLTVT.

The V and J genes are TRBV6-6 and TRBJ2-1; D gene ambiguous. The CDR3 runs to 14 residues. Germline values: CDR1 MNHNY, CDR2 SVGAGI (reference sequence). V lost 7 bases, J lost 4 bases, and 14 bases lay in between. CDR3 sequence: CASTFDPLYNEQFF. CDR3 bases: TGTGCCAGCACCTTCGACCCCCTATACAATGAGCAGTTCTTC.

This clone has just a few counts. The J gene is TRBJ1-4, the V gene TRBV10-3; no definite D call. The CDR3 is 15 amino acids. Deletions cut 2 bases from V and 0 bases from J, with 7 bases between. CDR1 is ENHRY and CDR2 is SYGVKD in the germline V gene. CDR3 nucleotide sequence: TGTGCCATCAGTGAGCCGGGAGCAACTAATGAAAAACTGTTTTTT. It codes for CAISEPGATNEKLFF.